Shown below are 5 T cell receptor beta chains from a single sample sequenced in a study of neurological immune-mediated disorders. TCRdb recomputed calls from the 5' RACE reads with MiXCR, one row per CDR3 protein. The sample shows tens of thousands of distinct CDR3 sequences, about 10% of them seen only once. Sample time point: longitudinal time-point 1 (baseline). The sequenced material came from PBMCs. These receptors were collected from a male donor with HTLV-1-associated myelopathy (HAM/TSP).

This clonotype was observed many times. The chain couples TRBV29-1 to TRBJ1-3; D uncertain. CDR3 length: 12 amino acids. The V and J ends lost 7 bases and 0 bases respectively, with 7 bases between them. Per germline, CDR1 SQVTM and CDR2 ANQGSEA. The CDR3 nucleotides read TGCAGCGCCGAGACCTCTGGAAACACCATATATTTT. Translating it yields CSAETSGNTIYF.

This clonotype was detected many times. The J gene is TRBJ1-6, the V gene TRBV7-2; D is unresolved. The CDR3 totals 16 residues. The V gene lost 1 base and the J gene lost 9 bases, with 16 bases spanning the gap. Germline loops: CDR1 SGHTA, CDR2 FQGNSA. The CDR3 DNA follows: TGTGCCAGCAGCTTAGGAATTACGGTCCGGGGTTCACCCCTCCACTTT. Its translation is CASSLGITVRGSPLHF.

This clonotype was counted many times. The gene calls are TRBV2 and TRBJ2-5; 10 bases match TRBD2. Looked up from germline, CDR1 is SNHLY and CDR2 is FYNNEI. The junction had 6 bases not matched to a gene; V was cut back by 5 bases and J by 0 bases. The CDR3 is made up of 16 amino acids. CDR3 in amino acids: CASSHQRGGDQETQYF. CDR3 in DNA: TGTGCCAGCAGTCACCAGCGGGGGGGTGACCAAGAGACCCAGTACTTC.

This clonotype was seen repeatedly, ten times or more. The chain combines TRBV4-3 with TRBJ2-7; 9 nucleotides align to TRBD1. Germline-derived CDR1 and CDR2 are LGHNA and YSLEER. Trimming cost V 4 bases and J 0 bases; bases outside gene matches: 7. The CDR3 length is 16 residues. This chain's CDR3 is CASSLEDRGSSYEQYF. The DNA of the CDR3 is TGCGCCAGCAGCCTAGAGGACAGGGGAAGCTCCTACGAGCAGTACTTC.

This clonotype was counted a few times. The rearrangement joins TRBV27 to TRBJ1-5; TRBD1 is a possible D gene (5 bases). The V gene lost 5 bases and the J gene lost 0 bases, with 11 bases spanning the gap. The CDR3 runs 15 residues. From germline, CDR1 is MNHEY and CDR2 SMNVEV (reference sequence). The CDR3 bases are TGTGCCAGCAGTGTTGACAGATCTAGCAATCAGCCCCAGCATTTT. Translated: CASSVDRSSNQPQHF.